The text below deals with one T cell receptor (beta chain). Its specificity is not known. One end of the junction does not line up with germline, which may come from a read error. The read stops 3 residues short of the end of the CDR3; the missing end is completed from the germline J gene. Prevalent HPV16 infections were excluded; only incident single HPV16 infections included. HPV was found by MY09/MY11 PCR and dot-blot genotyping. This entry comes from a study of T cells in women clearing cervical HPV infection. Study background: Controls gave blood once infection was undetectable; cases at lesion identification. Points from the study as a whole: T-cell numbers per sample were unknown and may explain richness differences.

The CDR3 totals 15 residues. Per germline, CDR1 SNHLY and CDR2 FYNNEI. The repertoire was sequenced with immunoSEQ multiplex PCR; TCRdb's copy has only in-frame clones and lacks some. This listing includes around 30,000 clones. The sequence derives from a woman between 18 and 70 years old with a cervical HPV16 infection that either progressed to CIN3+ or cleared (not recorded which). Specimen: blood buffy coat. The chain carries TRBV2 and TRBJ2-1; TRBD2 is a possible D gene (6 bases). Partial CDR3 DNA: TGTACCAGCACCCTTTTGCGGGGCTCCTACAATGAG. Its translation: CTSTLLRGSYNE. The entire CDR3 reads CTSTLLRGSYNEQFF.